Reported below is one T cell receptor beta chain. No antigen is known for it. The ends were cut back, 3 bases at V and 7 bases at J, with 14 bases in the middle. Germline CDR1 SGHNT, CDR2 YYREEE (reference sequence). The CDR3 is 14 amino acids. The study sequenced cultured CD4+ T cell DNA using the Oncomine TCR Beta short-read assay. TCRdb re-called the PCR reads with MiXCR, one entry per CDR3 protein. The sample has just under 20,000 distinct CDR3 sequences, 47% seen once. This sample stems from a study of vaccination and CD4 T cells after COVID-19. Regarding treatment: approximately nine-day PBMC culture with coronavirus spike peptide pools or control peptides (ViraFEST assay).

The TCR sequence derives from a human donor with COVID-19. The chain joins TRBV5-4 to TRBJ2-4; D ambiguous. The sequencing sample was made of cultured CD4+ T cells from blood. CDR3 nucleotide sequence: TGTGCCAGCAGCTCCGGCGGATCTCGGAACATTCAGTACTTC. Translation gives CASSSGGSRNIQYF.